The rows below give T cell receptor beta chains drawn from one sample of a study of blood T cell repertoires in COVID-19. Clones were read by immunoSEQ multiplex PCR, and TCRdb kept only the in-frame ones, dropping some. Of some 160,000 clones listed, around nine tenths are singletons. Sequencing was carried out using peripheral blood. The receptor set was obtained from an elderly woman with COVID-19, enrolled during active disease. CDR3s include the opening cysteine and the closing phenylalanine or tryptophan. Fields, in order: D gene, J gene, clone size, V gene, CDR3 DNA, CDR3 protein. A D gene is named only where the DNA matches it firmly. Not every row has a clone size; where given, it reads once, few, many or a size class.

d_gene: .
j_gene: TRBJ1-5
abundance: .
v_gene: TRBV28
CDR3nt: TGTGCCAGCAGCCCCCCTCTGAGCCCGAATCAGCCCCAGCATTTT
CDR3aa: CASSPPLSPNQPQHF

d_gene: .
j_gene: TRBJ1-3
abundance: .
v_gene: TRBV28
CDR3nt: TGTGCCTCCAAGGGGGGGAGGAGCTCTGGAAACACCATATATTTT
CDR3aa: CASKGGRSSGNTIYF

d_gene: .
j_gene: TRBJ1-3
abundance: .
v_gene: TRBV4-2
CDR3nt: TGTGCCAGCAGCCAAGGGCAGGCAGAGAGAAACACCATATATTTT
CDR3aa: CASSQGQAERNTIYF

d_gene: .
j_gene: TRBJ1-3
abundance: .
v_gene: TRBV19
CDR3nt: TGTGCCAGTAGTATTTCCAGCTCTGGAAACACCATATATTTT
CDR3aa: CASSISSSGNTIYF

d_gene: TRBD2
j_gene: TRBJ2-7
abundance: .
v_gene: TRBV28
CDR3nt: TGTGCCAGCACCAAACCTAGCGGGAGCTCCTACGAGCAGTACTTC
CDR3aa: CASTKPSGSSYEQYF

d_gene: .
j_gene: TRBJ1-2
abundance: .
v_gene: TRBV2
CDR3nt: TGTGCCAGTCGCTCAGGGGCCTATGGCTACACCTTC
CDR3aa: CASRSGAYGYTF

d_gene: TRBD2
j_gene: TRBJ2-1
abundance: .
v_gene: TRBV19
CDR3nt: TGTGCCACCATGACTAGCGGGATAGGGAGTGAGCAGTTCTTC
CDR3aa: CATMTSGIGSEQFF

d_gene: .
j_gene: TRBJ2-3
abundance: once
v_gene: TRBV5-4
CDR3nt: TGTGCCAGCAGCTCGGGAGCCTCCACAGATACGCAGTATTTT
CDR3aa: CASSSGASTDTQYF

d_gene: TRBD1
j_gene: TRBJ1-1
abundance: .
v_gene: TRBV5-1
CDR3nt: TGCGCCAGCAGCTTCGGGACAGGGGACATAACGAACACTGAAGCTTTCTTT
CDR3aa: CASSFGTGDITNTEAFF

d_gene: TRBD1
j_gene: TRBJ1-1
abundance: .
v_gene: TRBV7-3
CDR3nt: TGTGCCAGCAGCTTAAAGGGGGCGCGTGGGAACACTGAAGCTTTCTTT
CDR3aa: CASSLKGARGNTEAFF

d_gene: TRBD2
j_gene: TRBJ2-5
abundance: .
v_gene: TRBV5-1
CDR3nt: TGCGCCAGCAGACCCGTAGGACTAGCGGACCAAGAGACCCAGTACTTC
CDR3aa: CASRPVGLADQETQYF

d_gene: TRBD2
j_gene: TRBJ2-1
abundance: medium-sized
v_gene: TRBV4-3
CDR3nt: TGCGCCAGCAGCCAAGAGGGACTAGCGGGAGGGGCCTACAATGAGCAGTTCTTC
CDR3aa: CASSQEGLAGGAYNEQFF

d_gene: .
j_gene: TRBJ1-5
abundance: .
v_gene: TRBV6-1
CDR3nt: TGTGCCAGCAGTGAAGGGGCAGGGTCGGGTCAGCCCCAGCATTTT
CDR3aa: CASSEGAGSGQPQHF

d_gene: .
j_gene: TRBJ2-3
abundance: .
v_gene: TRBV21-1
CDR3nt: TGTGCCAGCAGCACTGGGGACAGACCTCTGGGCACAGATACGCAGTATTTT
CDR3aa: CASSTGDRPLGTDTQYF

d_gene: TRBD2
j_gene: TRBJ2-7
abundance: .
v_gene: TRBV7-6
CDR3nt: TGTGCCAGCAGCTTATCTCCGGGTAGCCGCGGACTAGCGGGAAGACCCTACGAGCAGTACTTC
CDR3aa: CASSLSPGSRGLAGRPYEQYF

d_gene: .
j_gene: TRBJ1-1
abundance: .
v_gene: TRBV7-2
CDR3nt: TGTGCCAGCAGCCCCTACGCGCCTGCAGCTTTCTTT
CDR3aa: CASSPYAPAAFF

d_gene: TRBD1
j_gene: TRBJ1-1
abundance: .
v_gene: TRBV28
CDR3nt: TGTGCCAGCCTACAGGGGGCTCGGGAAGCTTTCTTT
CDR3aa: CASLQGAREAFF

d_gene: TRBD1
j_gene: TRBJ1-4
abundance: .
v_gene: TRBV6-2/TRBV6-3
CDR3nt: TGTGCCAGCAGTGCAGGGGGGACTAATGAAAAACTGTTTTTT
CDR3aa: CASSAGGTNEKLFF

d_gene: TRBD1
j_gene: TRBJ1-1
abundance: .
v_gene: TRBV5-4
CDR3nt: TGTGCCAGCAGCTACATTGGGACAGCTAACACTGAAGCTTTCTTT
CDR3aa: CASSYIGTANTEAFF

d_gene: TRBD1
j_gene: TRBJ1-3
abundance: .
v_gene: TRBV28
CDR3nt: TGTGCCAGCACGGACAGGGGAAACACCATATATTTT
CDR3aa: CASTDRGNTIYF

d_gene: .
j_gene: TRBJ1-6
abundance: .
v_gene: TRBV18
CDR3nt: TGTGCCAGCTCACCTCAGTCGGGGAAGGGATCACCCCTCCACTTT
CDR3aa: CASSPQSGKGSPLHF

d_gene: .
j_gene: TRBJ1-1
abundance: .
v_gene: TRBV7-8
CDR3nt: TGTGCCAGCAGCTCCGACAGAGCGAACACTGAAGCTTTCTTT
CDR3aa: CASSSDRANTEAFF

d_gene: TRBD1
j_gene: TRBJ2-7
abundance: .
v_gene: TRBV28
CDR3nt: TGTGCCAGCAGTCCTCGACAGGGCGGGCAGTACTTC
CDR3aa: CASSPRQGGQYF

d_gene: TRBD2
j_gene: TRBJ2-3
abundance: .
v_gene: TRBV11-3
CDR3nt: TGTGCCAGCAGCTTCGGGGGACTAGCGGGAGTGTGGGGCACAGATACGCAGTATTTT
CDR3aa: CASSFGGLAGVWGTDTQYF

d_gene: .
j_gene: TRBJ1-2
abundance: once
v_gene: TRBV5-6
CDR3nt: TGTGCCAGCAGCTCGGGGTTCGCTAACTATGGCTACACCTTC
CDR3aa: CASSSGFANYGYTF

d_gene: TRBD1
j_gene: TRBJ1-6
abundance: .
v_gene: TRBV3-1/TRBV3-2
CDR3nt: TGTGCCAGCAGCCCCGGACAGGGTAGTTCACCCCTCCACTTT
CDR3aa: CASSPGQGSSPLHF

d_gene: TRBD2
j_gene: TRBJ2-7
abundance: .
v_gene: TRBV13
CDR3nt: TGTGCCAGCAGCTCACTTGGCCTAGCGGAGGACGAGCAGTACTTC
CDR3aa: CASSSLGLAEDEQYF

d_gene: TRBD2
j_gene: TRBJ2-3
abundance: .
v_gene: TRBV7-2
CDR3nt: TGTGCCAGCAGCTTAGGACTAGCGGGAGTGGATACGCAGTATTTT
CDR3aa: CASSLGLAGVDTQYF

d_gene: TRBD1
j_gene: TRBJ2-4
abundance: .
v_gene: TRBV7-2
CDR3nt: TGTGCCAGCAGCCAGACAGGGGGGAAAAACATTCAGTACTTC
CDR3aa: CASSQTGGKNIQYF

d_gene: TRBD1
j_gene: TRBJ1-1
abundance: .
v_gene: TRBV6-5
CDR3nt: TGTGCCAGCAGTTACTCTACAGGGGGGACGAACACTGAAGCTTTCTTT
CDR3aa: CASSYSTGGTNTEAFF

d_gene: .
j_gene: TRBJ2-2
abundance: .
v_gene: TRBV7-3
CDR3nt: TGTGCCAGCAGCATAACACGTAGCGGTAACACCGGGGAGCTGTTTTTT
CDR3aa: CASSITRSGNTGELFF

d_gene: .
j_gene: TRBJ1-2
abundance: .
v_gene: TRBV7-8
CDR3nt: TGTGCCAGCAGCTTAGATAATCGCGGTAACTATGGCTACACCTTC
CDR3aa: CASSLDNRGNYGYTF

d_gene: .
j_gene: TRBJ1-4
abundance: .
v_gene: TRBV6-2/TRBV6-3
CDR3nt: TGTGCCAGCAGTACTAAGGGTACTCCGACGGTGGAGGGCGAAAAACTGTTTTTT
CDR3aa: CASSTKGTPTVEGEKLFF

d_gene: TRBD2
j_gene: TRBJ2-3
abundance: .
v_gene: TRBV18
CDR3nt: TGTGCCAGCTCACGGAACACCGGGACTAGCGGGAGCTGGGGCACAGATACGCAGTATTTT
CDR3aa: CASSRNTGTSGSWGTDTQYF

d_gene: TRBD1
j_gene: TRBJ2-7
abundance: .
v_gene: TRBV5-1
CDR3nt: TGCGCCAGCAGCTTGGCTGGACAGGGGGTGGACGAGCAGTACTTC
CDR3aa: CASSLAGQGVDEQYF

d_gene: .
j_gene: TRBJ1-6
abundance: .
v_gene: TRBV14
CDR3nt: TGTGCCAGCAGCCCGGACTCGAATACCCTCCACTTT
CDR3aa: CASSPDSNTLHF

d_gene: TRBD1
j_gene: TRBJ2-1
abundance: .
v_gene: TRBV19
CDR3nt: TGTGCCAGTAGTATAACGGACAGGGCCAATGAGCAGTTCTTC
CDR3aa: CASSITDRANEQFF

d_gene: TRBD2
j_gene: TRBJ2-3
abundance: .
v_gene: TRBV5-6
CDR3nt: TGTGCCAGCAACCGTGAGGGACTAGGTACGCAGTATTTT
CDR3aa: CASNREGLGTQYF

d_gene: TRBD2
j_gene: TRBJ2-1
abundance: .
v_gene: TRBV6-2/TRBV6-3
CDR3nt: TGTGCCAGCAGCCCCGGGACTAGCGGGAGGTACAATGAGCAGTTCTTC
CDR3aa: CASSPGTSGRYNEQFF

d_gene: .
j_gene: TRBJ1-3
abundance: .
v_gene: TRBV5-4
CDR3nt: TGTGCCAGCAGCTTGGTGGGGCCCTCTGGAAACACCATATATTTT
CDR3aa: CASSLVGPSGNTIYF

d_gene: TRBD1
j_gene: TRBJ2-5
abundance: .
v_gene: TRBV27
CDR3nt: TGTGCCAGCAGTTCAAGACAGGGGAGAGGACACGGCTTTCAAGAGACCCAGTACTTC
CDR3aa: CASSSRQGRGHGFQETQYF

d_gene: TRBD1
j_gene: TRBJ2-6
abundance: few
v_gene: TRBV5-8
CDR3nt: TGTGCCAGCAGCAGGGGACAGGTCAGCTCTGGGGCCAACGTCCTGACTTTC
CDR3aa: CASSRGQVSSGANVLTF

d_gene: .
j_gene: TRBJ1-4
abundance: few
v_gene: TRBV28
CDR3nt: TGTGCCAGCAGTTTACCTGGTCCAAGGAGGGAAAAACTGTTTTTT
CDR3aa: CASSLPGPRREKLFF

d_gene: TRBD1
j_gene: TRBJ1-4
abundance: .
v_gene: TRBV7-2
CDR3nt: TGTGCCAGCAGCCTACAGACAGGGGGTAATGAAAAACTGTTTTTT
CDR3aa: CASSLQTGGNEKLFF

d_gene: TRBD2
j_gene: TRBJ2-3
abundance: .
v_gene: TRBV5-6
CDR3nt: TGTGCCAGCAGCTCTACCGGACTAGCGGGAGATACGCAGTATTTT
CDR3aa: CASSSTGLAGDTQYF

d_gene: TRBD1
j_gene: TRBJ2-5
abundance: .
v_gene: TRBV5-5
CDR3nt: TGTGCCAGCAGCTTGGGTAGCCGGGACAGTCAAGAGACCCAGTACTTC
CDR3aa: CASSLGSRDSQETQYF

d_gene: TRBD1
j_gene: TRBJ2-7
abundance: .
v_gene: TRBV29-1
CDR3nt: TGCAGCGTTGTCGGGGACAGTTACTACGAGCAGTACTTC
CDR3aa: CSVVGDSYYEQYF

d_gene: TRBD1
j_gene: TRBJ2-5
abundance: once
v_gene: TRBV6-6
CDR3nt: TGTGCCAGCAGTAGGGACAGTCAAGAGACCCAGTACTTC
CDR3aa: CASSRDSQETQYF

d_gene: .
j_gene: TRBJ2-1
abundance: .
v_gene: TRBV29-1
CDR3nt: TGCAGCGTTGATTATTACAATGAGCAGTTCTTC
CDR3aa: CSVDYYNEQFF

d_gene: TRBD1
j_gene: TRBJ1-2
abundance: .
v_gene: TRBV2
CDR3nt: TGTGCCAGCAGAGGACAGGGTGACTATGGCTACACCTTC
CDR3aa: CASRGQGDYGYTF

d_gene: .
j_gene: TRBJ2-1
abundance: .
v_gene: TRBV7-8
CDR3nt: TGTGCCAGCAGCCCCCTGGAGGATGGAGGCTACAATGAGCAGTTCTTC
CDR3aa: CASSPLEDGGYNEQFF

d_gene: .
j_gene: TRBJ2-3
abundance: .
v_gene: TRBV10-3
CDR3nt: TGTGCCACCAAATTCACAGGGATGGAAACAGATACGCAGTATTTT
CDR3aa: CATKFTGMETDTQYF

d_gene: TRBD2
j_gene: TRBJ2-1
abundance: .
v_gene: TRBV7-9
CDR3nt: TGTGCCAGCAGACTAGCGGATGAGCAGTTCTTC
CDR3aa: CASRLADEQFF

d_gene: .
j_gene: TRBJ1-2
abundance: .
v_gene: TRBV7-2
CDR3nt: TGTGCCAGCAGCTCTTGGGGGGAGGGCTATGGCTACACCTTC
CDR3aa: CASSSWGEGYGYTF

d_gene: TRBD1
j_gene: TRBJ2-7
abundance: .
v_gene: TRBV28
CDR3nt: TGTGCCAGCGCGAACGCCGGGACAGGAGCCTACGAGCAGTACTTC
CDR3aa: CASANAGTGAYEQYF

d_gene: .
j_gene: TRBJ2-2
abundance: .
v_gene: TRBV10-3
CDR3nt: TGTGCCATCACCGATACTCAGGGGGGTTCATCGAACACCGGGGAGCTGTTTTTT
CDR3aa: CAITDTQGGSSNTGELFF

d_gene: TRBD1
j_gene: TRBJ2-5
abundance: .
v_gene: TRBV5-6
CDR3nt: TGTGCCAGCAGCTCAGGGACAGATCAAGAGACCCAGTACTTC
CDR3aa: CASSSGTDQETQYF

d_gene: .
j_gene: TRBJ1-1
abundance: .
v_gene: TRBV7-3
CDR3nt: TGTGCCAGCAGTCTACTAACGAGCACTGAAGCTTTCTTT
CDR3aa: CASSLLTSTEAFF

d_gene: .
j_gene: TRBJ1-5
abundance: .
v_gene: TRBV7-2
CDR3nt: TGTGCCAGCAGCTTAGACAGATATAGCAATCAGCCCCAGCATTTT
CDR3aa: CASSLDRYSNQPQHF